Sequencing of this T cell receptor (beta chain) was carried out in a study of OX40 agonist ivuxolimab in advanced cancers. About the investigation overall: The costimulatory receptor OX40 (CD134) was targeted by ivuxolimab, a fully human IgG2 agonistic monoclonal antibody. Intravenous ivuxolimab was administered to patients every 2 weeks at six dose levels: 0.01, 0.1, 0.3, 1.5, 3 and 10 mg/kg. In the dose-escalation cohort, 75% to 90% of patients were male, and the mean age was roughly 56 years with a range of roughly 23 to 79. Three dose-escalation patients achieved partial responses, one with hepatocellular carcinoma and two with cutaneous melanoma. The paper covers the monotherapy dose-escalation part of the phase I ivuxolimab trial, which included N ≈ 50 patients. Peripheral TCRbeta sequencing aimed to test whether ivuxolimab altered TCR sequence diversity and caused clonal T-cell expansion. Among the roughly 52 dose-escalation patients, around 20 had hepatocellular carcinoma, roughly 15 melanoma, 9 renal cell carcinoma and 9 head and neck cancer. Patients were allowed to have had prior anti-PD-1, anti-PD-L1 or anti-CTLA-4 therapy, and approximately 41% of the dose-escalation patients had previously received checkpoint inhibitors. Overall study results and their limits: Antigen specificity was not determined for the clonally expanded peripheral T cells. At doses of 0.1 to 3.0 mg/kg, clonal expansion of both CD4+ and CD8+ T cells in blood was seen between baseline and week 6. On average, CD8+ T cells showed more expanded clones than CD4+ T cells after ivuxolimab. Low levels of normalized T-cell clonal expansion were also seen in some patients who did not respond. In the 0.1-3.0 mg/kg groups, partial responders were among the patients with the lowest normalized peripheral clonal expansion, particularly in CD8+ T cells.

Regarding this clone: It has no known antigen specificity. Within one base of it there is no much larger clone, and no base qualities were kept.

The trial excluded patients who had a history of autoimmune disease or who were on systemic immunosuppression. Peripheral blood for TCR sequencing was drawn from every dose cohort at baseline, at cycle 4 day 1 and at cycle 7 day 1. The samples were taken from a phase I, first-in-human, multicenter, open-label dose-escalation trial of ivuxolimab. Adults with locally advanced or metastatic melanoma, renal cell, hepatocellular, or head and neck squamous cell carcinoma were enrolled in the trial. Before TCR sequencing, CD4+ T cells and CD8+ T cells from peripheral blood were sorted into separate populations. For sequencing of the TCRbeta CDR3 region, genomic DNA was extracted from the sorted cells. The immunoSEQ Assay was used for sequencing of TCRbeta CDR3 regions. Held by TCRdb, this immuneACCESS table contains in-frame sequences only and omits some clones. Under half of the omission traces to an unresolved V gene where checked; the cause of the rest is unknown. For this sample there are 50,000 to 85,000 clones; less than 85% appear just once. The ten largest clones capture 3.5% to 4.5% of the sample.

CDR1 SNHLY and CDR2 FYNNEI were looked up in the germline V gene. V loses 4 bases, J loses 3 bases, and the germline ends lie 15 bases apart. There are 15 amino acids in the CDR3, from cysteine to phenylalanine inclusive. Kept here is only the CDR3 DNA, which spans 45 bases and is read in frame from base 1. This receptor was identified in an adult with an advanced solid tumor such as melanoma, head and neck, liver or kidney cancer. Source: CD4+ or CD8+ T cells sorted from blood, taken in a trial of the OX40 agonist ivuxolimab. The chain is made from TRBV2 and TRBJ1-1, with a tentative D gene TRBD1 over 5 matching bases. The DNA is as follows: TGTGCCAGCAGTGTAGGGGCAGGGCGTGACACTGAAGCTTTCTTT. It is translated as CASSVGAGRDTEAFF. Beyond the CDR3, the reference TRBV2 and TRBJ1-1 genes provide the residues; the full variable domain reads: EPEVTQTPSHQVTQMGQEVILRCVPISNHLYFYWYRQILGQKVEFLVSFYNNEISEKSEIFDDQFSVERPDGSNFTLKIRSTKLEDSAMYFCASSVGAGRDTEAFFGQGTRLTVV.